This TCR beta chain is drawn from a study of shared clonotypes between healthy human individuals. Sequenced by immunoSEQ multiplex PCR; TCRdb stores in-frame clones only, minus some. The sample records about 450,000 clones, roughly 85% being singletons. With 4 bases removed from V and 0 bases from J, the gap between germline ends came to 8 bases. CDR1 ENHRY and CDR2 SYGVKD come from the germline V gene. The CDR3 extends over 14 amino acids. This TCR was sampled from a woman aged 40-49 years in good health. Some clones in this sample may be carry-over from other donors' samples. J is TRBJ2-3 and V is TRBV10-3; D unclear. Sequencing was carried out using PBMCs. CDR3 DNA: TGTGCCATCAGTGTAGGCCAGAGCACAGATACGCAGTATTTT. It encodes CAISVGQSTDTQYF.